This TCR beta chain was found in a study of regulatory T cells in long-lasting Graves disease. The CDR3 is 13 residues long. V was clipped by 2 bases and J by 3 bases, with 7 bases between them. CDR1 is LGHDT and CDR2 is YNNKEL in the germline V gene (reference sequence). Specified time point: newly diagnosed GD, antithyroid drugs for less than 3 months. After RNA was extracted from PBMCs, the TCR library was made from it. This clonotype was counted many times. The antigen remains undetermined. General study findings and limits: Shared public clonotypes totalled about 2,800 in persistent patients, compared with roughly 970 in new patients.

Investigators prepared the TCR beta libraries by applying iRepertoire HTBI primers and Arm-PCR of CDR3 regions. Original data processing: Analysis of the samples identified under 80 TRBV and 12 to 15 TRBJ segments. TCRdb used MiXCR to reprocess the multiplex PCR reads, holding one entry per CDR3 protein. The V and J calls here are based on TCRdb, not the publication. The repertoire has around 460,000 distinct CDR3 sequences, 14% of them found once; the top ten carry 17%. The same data also went into a second study, on T cells in Graves' hyperthyroidism and ophthalmopathy. That source adds: With the HTBI primer set, the TCR CDR3 went through a first round of RT-PCR. A model of 13 V-J features distinguished ophthalmopathy from stable hyperthyroidism.

The chain links TRBV3-1 to TRBJ1-1; D is possibly TRBD1 (6 bases). The material was peripheral blood mononuclear cells (PBMCs), obtained at new diagnosis, from a patient treated with antithyroid drugs. This receptor was obtained from a woman aged 45-65 years with Graves disease. In DNA form, the CDR3 reads TGTGCCAGCAGCCAAAACAGGGACACTGAAGCTTTCTTT. Protein: CASSQNRDTEAFF.